This entry concerns a single T cell receptor (beta chain). Authors' analysis steps: Amplification from reference gene primers served as the basis for estimated nucleated cell counts. Method: immunoSEQ multiplex PCR; TCRdb's copy keeps in-frame clones and lacks some. V, J and clone size are taken as reported in that table, and D and trimming were inferred from the DNA itself. The sample includes 200,000 to 250,000 clones, 60% to 85% of them seen just once. The sample comes from a study of blood T cell repertoires in COVID-19. Study at large: Acute-phase and convalescent COVID-19 samples originated in the United States, Italy and Spain. PBMCs, B-cell-depleted T cells, or T cells provided the cDNA or gDNA that made up the material.

Germline CDR1 and CDR2: SGHRS and YFSETQ. The V end was cut by 4 bases, the J end by 0 bases, with 12 bases between. CDR3 length equals 15 residues. The clonotype originates from a woman aged 70 to 79 with acute or convalescent COVID-19. What was sequenced was peripheral blood. The chain is built from TRBV5-1 and TRBJ2-3; a weak D match, TRBD2 (5 bases). The CDR3 loop reads CASSTLASSTDTQYF. CDR3 nucleotides: TGCGCCAGCAGCACCTTAGCGTCCAGCACAGATACGCAGTATTTT.